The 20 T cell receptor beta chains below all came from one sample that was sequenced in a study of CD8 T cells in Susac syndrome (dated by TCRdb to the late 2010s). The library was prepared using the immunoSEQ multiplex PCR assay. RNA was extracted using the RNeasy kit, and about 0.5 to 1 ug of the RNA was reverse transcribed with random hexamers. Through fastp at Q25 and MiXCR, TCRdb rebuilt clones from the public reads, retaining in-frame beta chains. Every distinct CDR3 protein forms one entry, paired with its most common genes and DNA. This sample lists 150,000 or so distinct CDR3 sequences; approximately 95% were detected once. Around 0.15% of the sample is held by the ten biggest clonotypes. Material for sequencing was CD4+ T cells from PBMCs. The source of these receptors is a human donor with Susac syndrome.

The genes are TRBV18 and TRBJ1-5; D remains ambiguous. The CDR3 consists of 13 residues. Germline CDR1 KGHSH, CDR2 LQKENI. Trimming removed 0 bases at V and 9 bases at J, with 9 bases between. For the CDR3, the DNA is TGTGCCAGCTCACCACCTGGGAATGGGCCCCAGCATTTT. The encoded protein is CASSPPGNGPQHF.

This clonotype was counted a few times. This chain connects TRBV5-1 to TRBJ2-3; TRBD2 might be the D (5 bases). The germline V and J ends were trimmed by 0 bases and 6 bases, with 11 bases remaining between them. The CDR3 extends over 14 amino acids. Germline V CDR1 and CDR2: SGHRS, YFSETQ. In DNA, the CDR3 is TGCGCCAGCAGCTTGGCCCCCAGAGGGGATACGCAGTATTTT. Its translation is CASSLAPRGDTQYF. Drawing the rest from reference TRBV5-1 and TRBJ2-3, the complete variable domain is KAGVTQTPRYLIKTRGQQVTLSCSPISGHRSVSWYQQTPGQGLQFLFEYFSETQRNKGNFPGRFSGRQFSNSRSEMNVSTLELGDSALYLCASSLAPRGDTQYFGPGTRLTVL.

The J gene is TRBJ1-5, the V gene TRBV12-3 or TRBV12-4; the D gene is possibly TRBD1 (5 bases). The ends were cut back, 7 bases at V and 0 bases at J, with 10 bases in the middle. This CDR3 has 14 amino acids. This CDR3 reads CASTQGYSNQPQHF. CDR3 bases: TGTGCCAGCACCCAGGGTTATAGCAATCAGCCCCAGCATTTT.

CDR3 region: CASSPELAAGGETQYF. The CDR3 bases are TGTGCCAGCTCACCTGAACTAGCGGCAGGGGGAGAGACCCAGTACTTC. This chain connects TRBV18 to TRBJ2-5; tentatively, D is TRBD2 (8 bases). Germline CDR1 is KGHSH and CDR2 is LQKENI. The CDR3 spans 16 residues. The V end lost 3 bases, the J end lost 4 bases, and 18 bases lay between the germline ends.

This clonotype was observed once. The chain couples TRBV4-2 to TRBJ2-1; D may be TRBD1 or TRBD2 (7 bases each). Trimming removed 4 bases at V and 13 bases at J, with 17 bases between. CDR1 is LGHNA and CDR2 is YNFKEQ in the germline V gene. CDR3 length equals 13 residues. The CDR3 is CASSPAGAGGQFF. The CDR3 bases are TGTGCCAGCAGCCCCGCGGGGGCAGGGGGTCAGTTCTTC.

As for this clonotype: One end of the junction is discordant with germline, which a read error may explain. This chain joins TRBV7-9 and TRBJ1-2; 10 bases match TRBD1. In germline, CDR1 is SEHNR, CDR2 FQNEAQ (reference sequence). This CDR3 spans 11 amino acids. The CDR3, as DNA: TGTGCCAGCAGCTCACCGGGACAGGGGTCCTTC. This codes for CASSSPGQGSF.

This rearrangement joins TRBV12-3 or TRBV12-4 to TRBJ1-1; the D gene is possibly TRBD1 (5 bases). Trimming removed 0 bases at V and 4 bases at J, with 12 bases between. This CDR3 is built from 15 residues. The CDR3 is CASSLAGTKSTEAFF. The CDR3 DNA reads TGTGCCAGCAGTTTAGCCGGGACTAAGAGCACTGAAGCTTTCTTT.

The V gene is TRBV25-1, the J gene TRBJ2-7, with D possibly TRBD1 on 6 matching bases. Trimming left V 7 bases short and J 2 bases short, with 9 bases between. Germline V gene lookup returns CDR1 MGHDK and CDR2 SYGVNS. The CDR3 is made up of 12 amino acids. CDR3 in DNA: TGTGCCAGCACAGGACAGACCTACGAGCAGTACTTC. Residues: CASTGQTYEQYF.

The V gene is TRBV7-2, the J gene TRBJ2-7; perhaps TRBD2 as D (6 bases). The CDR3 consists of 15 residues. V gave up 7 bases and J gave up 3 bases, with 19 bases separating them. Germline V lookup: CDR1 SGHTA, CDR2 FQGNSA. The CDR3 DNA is TGTGCCAGCACCCGCGGGGCCGACTTCCTCTACGAGCAGTACTTC. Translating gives CASTRGADFLYEQYF. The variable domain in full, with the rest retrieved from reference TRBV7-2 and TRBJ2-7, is GAGVSQSPSNKVTEKGKDVELRCDPISGHTALYWYRQSLGQGLEFLIYFQGNSAPDKSGLPSDRFSAERTGGSVSTLTIQRTQQEDSAVYLCASTRGADFLYEQYFGPGTRLTVT.

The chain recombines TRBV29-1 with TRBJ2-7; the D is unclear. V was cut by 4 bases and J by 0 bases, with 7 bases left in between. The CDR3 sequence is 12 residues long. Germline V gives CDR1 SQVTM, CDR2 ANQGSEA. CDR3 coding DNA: TGCAGCGTTGTTCTCAACTCCTACGAGCAGTACTTC. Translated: CSVVLNSYEQYF.

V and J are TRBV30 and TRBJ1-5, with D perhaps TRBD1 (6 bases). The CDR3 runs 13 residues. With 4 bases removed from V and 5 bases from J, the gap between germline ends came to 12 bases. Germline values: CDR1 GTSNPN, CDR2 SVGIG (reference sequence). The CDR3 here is CAWNVQGHQPQHF. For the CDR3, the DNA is TGTGCCTGGAACGTACAGGGACATCAGCCCCAGCATTTT.

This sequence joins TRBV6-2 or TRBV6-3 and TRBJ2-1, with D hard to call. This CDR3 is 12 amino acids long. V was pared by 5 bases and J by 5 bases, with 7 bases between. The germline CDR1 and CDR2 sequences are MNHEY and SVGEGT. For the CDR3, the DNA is TGTGCCAGCAGTCGGCCGAACAATGAGCAGTTCTTC. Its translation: CASSRPNNEQFF.

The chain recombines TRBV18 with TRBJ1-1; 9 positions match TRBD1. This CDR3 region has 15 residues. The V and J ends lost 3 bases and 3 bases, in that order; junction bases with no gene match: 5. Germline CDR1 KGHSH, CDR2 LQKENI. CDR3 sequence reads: CASSPSTGGDTEAFF. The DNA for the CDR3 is TGTGCCAGCTCACCCTCGACAGGGGGGGACACTGAAGCTTTCTTT.

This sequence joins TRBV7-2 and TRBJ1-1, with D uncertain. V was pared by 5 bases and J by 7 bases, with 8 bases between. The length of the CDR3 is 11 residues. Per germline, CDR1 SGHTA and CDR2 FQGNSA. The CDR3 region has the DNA TGTGCCAGCAGCCCACATAGTGAAGCTTTCTTT. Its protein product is CASSPHSEAFF.

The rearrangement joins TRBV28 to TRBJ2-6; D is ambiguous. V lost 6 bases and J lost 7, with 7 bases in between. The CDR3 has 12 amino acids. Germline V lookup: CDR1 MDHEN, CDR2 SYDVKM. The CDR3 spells CASSLVANVLTF. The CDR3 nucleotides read TGTGCCAGCAGCCTTGTAGCCAACGTCCTGACTTTC.

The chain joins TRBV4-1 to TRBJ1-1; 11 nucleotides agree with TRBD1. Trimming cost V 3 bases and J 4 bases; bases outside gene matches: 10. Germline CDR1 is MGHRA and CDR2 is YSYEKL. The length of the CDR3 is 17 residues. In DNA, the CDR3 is TGCGCCAGCAGCCAGCTCCCGGGACAGGGGGGAATCACTGAAGCTTTCTTT. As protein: CASSQLPGQGGITEAFF.

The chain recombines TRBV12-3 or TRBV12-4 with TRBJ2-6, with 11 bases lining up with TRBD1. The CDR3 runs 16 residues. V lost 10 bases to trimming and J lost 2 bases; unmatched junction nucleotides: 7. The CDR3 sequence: CATAGQGVAGANVLTF. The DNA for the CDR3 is TGTGCCACAGCGGGACAGGGGGTAGCTGGGGCCAACGTCCTGACTTTC.

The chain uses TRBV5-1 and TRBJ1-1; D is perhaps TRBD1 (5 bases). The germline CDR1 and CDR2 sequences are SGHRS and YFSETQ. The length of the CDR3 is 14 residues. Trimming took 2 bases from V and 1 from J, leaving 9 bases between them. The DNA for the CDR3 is TGCGCCAGCAGCTTAGGACACGGGAACACTGAAGCTTTCTTT. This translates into CASSLGHGNTEAFF.

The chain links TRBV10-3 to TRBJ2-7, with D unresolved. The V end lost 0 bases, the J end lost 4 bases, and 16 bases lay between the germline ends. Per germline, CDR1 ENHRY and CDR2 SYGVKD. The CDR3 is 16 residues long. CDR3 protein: CAISESKTRVEYEQYF. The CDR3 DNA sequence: TGTGCCATCAGTGAGTCTAAGACAAGAGTGGAGTACGAGCAGTACTTC.

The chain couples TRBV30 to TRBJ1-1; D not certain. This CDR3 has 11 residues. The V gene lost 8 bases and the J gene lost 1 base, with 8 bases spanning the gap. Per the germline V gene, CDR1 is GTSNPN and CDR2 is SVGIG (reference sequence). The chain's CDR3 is CAVQGNTEAFF. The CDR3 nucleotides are TGTGCCGTTCAAGGGAACACTGAAGCTTTCTTT.